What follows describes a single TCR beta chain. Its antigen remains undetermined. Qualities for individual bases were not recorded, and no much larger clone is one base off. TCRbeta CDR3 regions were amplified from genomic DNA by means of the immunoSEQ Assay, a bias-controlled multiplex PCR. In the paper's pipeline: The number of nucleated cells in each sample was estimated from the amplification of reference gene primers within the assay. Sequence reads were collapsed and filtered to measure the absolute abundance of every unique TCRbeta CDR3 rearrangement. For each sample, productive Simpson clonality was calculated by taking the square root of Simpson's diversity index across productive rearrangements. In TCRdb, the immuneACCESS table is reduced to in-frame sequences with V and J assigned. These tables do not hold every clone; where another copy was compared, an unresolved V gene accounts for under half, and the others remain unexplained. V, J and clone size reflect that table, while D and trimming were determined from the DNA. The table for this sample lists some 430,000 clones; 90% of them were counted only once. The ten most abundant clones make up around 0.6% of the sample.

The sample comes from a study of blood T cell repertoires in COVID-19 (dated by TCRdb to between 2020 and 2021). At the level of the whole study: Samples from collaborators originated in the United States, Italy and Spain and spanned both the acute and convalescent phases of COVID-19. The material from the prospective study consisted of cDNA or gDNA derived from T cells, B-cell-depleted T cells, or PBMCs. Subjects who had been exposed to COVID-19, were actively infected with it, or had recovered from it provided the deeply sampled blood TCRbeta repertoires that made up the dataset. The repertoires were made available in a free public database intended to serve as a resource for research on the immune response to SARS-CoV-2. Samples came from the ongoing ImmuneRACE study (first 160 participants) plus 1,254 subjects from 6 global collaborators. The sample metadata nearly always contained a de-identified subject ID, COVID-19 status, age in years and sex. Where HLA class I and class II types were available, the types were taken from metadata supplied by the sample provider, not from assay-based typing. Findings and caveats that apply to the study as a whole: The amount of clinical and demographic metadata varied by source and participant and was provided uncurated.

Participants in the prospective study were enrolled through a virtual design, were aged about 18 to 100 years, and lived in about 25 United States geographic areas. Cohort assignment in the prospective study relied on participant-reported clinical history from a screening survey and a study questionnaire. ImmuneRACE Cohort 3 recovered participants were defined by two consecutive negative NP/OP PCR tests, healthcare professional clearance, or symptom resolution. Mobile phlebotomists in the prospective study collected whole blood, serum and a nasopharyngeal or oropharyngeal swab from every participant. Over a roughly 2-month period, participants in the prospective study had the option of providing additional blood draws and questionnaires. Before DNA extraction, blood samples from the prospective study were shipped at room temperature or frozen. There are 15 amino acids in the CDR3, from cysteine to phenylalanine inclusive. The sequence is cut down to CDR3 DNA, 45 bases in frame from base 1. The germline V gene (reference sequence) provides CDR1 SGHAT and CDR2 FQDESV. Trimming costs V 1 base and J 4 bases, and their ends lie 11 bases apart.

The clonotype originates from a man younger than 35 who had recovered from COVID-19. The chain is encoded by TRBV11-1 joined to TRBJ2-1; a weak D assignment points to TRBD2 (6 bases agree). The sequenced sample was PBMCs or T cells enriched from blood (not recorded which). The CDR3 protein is CASSLEASAYNEQFF. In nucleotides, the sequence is TGTGCCAGCAGCTTAGAGGCTAGCGCTTACAATGAGCAGTTCTTC.